This T cell receptor beta chain was found in a study of T-cell memory formation after mild COVID-19. TCRdb passed the 5' RACE reads through MiXCR, listing each CDR3 protein once. The sample lists around 500,000 distinct CDR3 sequences; 15% to 20% were seen once. Germline-derived CDR1 and CDR2 are SQVTM and ANQGSEA. Trimming took 0 bases from V and 2 from J, leaving 13 bases between them. The CDR3 totals 15 residues. The rearrangement links TRBV29-1 to TRBJ1-2; possible D gene TRBD1, 5 bases. The clonotype comes from an adult woman who had mild COVID-19 (a few samples of this study predate the infection). Cell type and time point are not known. Sequencing used PBMCs or a T cell subset sorted from them (not recorded which). In DNA form, the CDR3 reads TGCAGCGTTGAAGATCTTTCCGACAGAAACTATGGCTACACCTTC. This sequence encodes CSVEDLSDRNYGYTF.